This T cell receptor (beta chain) was found in a study of blood T cell repertoires in COVID-19. Repertoires were generated with immunoSEQ multiplex PCR, while TCRdb's copy carries only in-frame clones and drops some. This table holds about 99,000 clones, roughly 84% found once. V dropped 0 bases and J dropped 0 bases, with 11 bases sitting between them. The germline V gene encodes CDR1 SGHRS and CDR2 YFSETQ. The CDR3 contains 16 residues. The V call is TRBV5-1, the J call TRBJ2-3, with D tentatively TRBD1 (5 bases). Material: peripheral blood. The origin of this receptor is a man aged 70 or older with active or convalescent COVID-19. This CDR3 is CASSLGQIGSTDTQYF. The DNA of the CDR3 is TGCGCCAGCAGCTTGGGACAGATCGGAAGCACAGATACGCAGTATTTT.